This T cell receptor beta chain was captured in a study of blood T cell repertoires in COVID-19. Overall study context: PBMCs, B-cell-depleted T cells, or T cells were the source of the cDNA or gDNA that made up the material.

Only one count was recorded for this clone. V dropped 6 bases and J dropped 6 bases, with 8 bases sitting between them. Germline CDR1 reads MDHEN; CDR2 reads SYDVKM. This CDR3 comprises 12 residues. In the authors' workflow: By means of reference gene primer amplification, nucleated cell counts were estimated. Libraries were prepared by immunoSEQ multiplex PCR; TCRdb keeps only in-frame clonotypes and omits some of them. The DNA was the basis for D and trimming; V, J and clone size are from that table. The sample has a few hundred thousand clones, about 85% seen once. The V gene is TRBV28, the J gene TRBJ1-4, with a tentative D call TRBD1 (6 bases). This sequence was found in a man aged 18 to 29 with active or convalescent COVID-19. The sequenced sample consisted of peripheral blood. The CDR3 here is CASSRTDEKLFF. CDR3 coding DNA: TGTGCCAGCAGCAGGACAGATGAAAAACTGTTTTTT.